This entry lists 13 T cell receptor beta chains sequenced from one sample in a study of T cell responses to AZD1222 COVID-19 vaccine. Some clones are missing from TCRdb's copy, which holds only in-frame ones; the method was immunoSEQ multiplex PCR. The table includes fewer than 150,000 clones, 88% detected once. The material sequenced was peripheral blood, taken 28 days after the second AZD1222 dose. The receptors derive from an adult who received the AZD1222 COVID-19 vaccine.

V usage is TRBV4-3 and J usage is TRBJ2-7; no firm D call. Looked up from germline, CDR1 is LGHNA and CDR2 is YSLEER. This CDR3 is 14 amino acids long. V lost 0 bases, J lost 0 bases, and 6 bases lay in between. Here the CDR3 DNA reads TGCGCCAGCAGCCAAGACAGCCTCTCCTACGAGCAGTACTTC. It encodes CASSQDSLSYEQYF.

J is TRBJ1-1 and V is TRBV6-6; D uncertain. The CDR3 totals 15 residues. Trimming took off 5 bases at V and 1 base at J, with 14 bases between the two ends. Germline V lookup: CDR1 MNHNY, CDR2 SVGAGI (reference sequence). In DNA, the CDR3 is TGTGCCAGCAGTCCCCCTTCGAGCCGGAACACTGAAGCTTTCTTT. It is translated as CASSPPSSRNTEAFF.

The rearrangement uses TRBV7-8 and TRBJ1-1; the D gene is possibly TRBD1 (6 bases). The CDR3 runs to 13 residues. CDR1 is SGHVS, CDR2 FQNEAQ, per germline. The ends were cut back, 1 base at V and 8 bases at J, with 11 bases in the middle. The CDR3 sequence is CASSLGRTAEAFF. The CDR3 region has the DNA TGTGCCAGCAGCTTAGGGCGGACAGCCGAAGCTTTCTTT. Filled out from reference TRBV7-8 and TRBJ1-1, the complete variable domain reads GAGVSQSPRYKVAKRGQDVALRCDPISGHVSLFWYQQALGQGPEFLTYFQNEAQLDKSGLPSDRFFAERPEGSVSTLKIQRTQQEDSAVYLCASSLGRTAEAFFGQGTRLTVV.

The J gene is TRBJ1-1, the V gene TRBV19; TRBD1 aligns across 8 bases. With V trimmed by 6 bases and J by 3 bases, 3 bases remained unmatched. The CDR3 extends over 13 amino acids. Germline values: CDR1 LNHDA, CDR2 SQIVND (reference sequence). As DNA, the CDR3 is TGTGCCAGTAGGGACAGGGAGGACACTGAAGCTTTCTTT. Its translation: CASRDREDTEAFF.

V and J are TRBV7-9 and TRBJ1-2, with a weak D call TRBD1 (6 bases). The CDR3 contains 13 residues. Trimming pared 7 bases from V and 4 bases from J, leaving 13 bases between. The germline V gene has CDR1 SEHNR and CDR2 FQNEAQ (reference sequence). The CDR3 region is CASTRGQPYGYTF. The CDR3 nucleotides read TGTGCCAGCACACGCGGACAGCCCTATGGCTACACCTTC.

This clone was counted a few times. This chain uses TRBV28 with TRBJ1-5, with TRBD1 matching over 11 bases. Looked up from germline, CDR1 is MDHEN and CDR2 is SYDVKM. The CDR3 sequence is 17 residues long. The V segment lost 6 bases and the J segment 2 bases; nucleotides outside the gene matches: 9. CDR3 in DNA: TGTGCCAGCAGCCCGGACAGGGGGCTTTGGGGCAATCAGCCCCAGCATTTT. It codes for CASSPDRGLWGNQPQHF. Using reference TRBV28 and TRBJ1-5 for the parts outside the CDR3, the full variable domain is DVKVTQSSRYLVKRTGEKVFLECVQDMDHENMFWYRQDPGLGLRLIYFSYDVKMKEKGDIPEGYSVSREKKERFSLILESASTNQTSMYLCASSPDRGLWGNQPQHFGDGTRLSIL.

This clone was seen a single time. The genes are TRBV28 and TRBJ1-3; D remains ambiguous. The CDR3 is 19 residues long. Per the germline V gene, CDR1 is MDHEN and CDR2 is SYDVKM. Trimming left V 2 bases short and J 0 bases short, with 20 bases between. CDR3 region: CASSLLYHSGSSSGNTIYF. The CDR3 DNA sequence: TGTGCCAGCAGTTTACTATATCACAGCGGCTCTAGCTCTGGAAACACCATATATTTT. The variable domain in full, completed from reference TRBV28 and TRBJ1-3, reads DVKVTQSSRYLVKRTGEKVFLECVQDMDHENMFWYRQDPGLGLRLIYFSYDVKMKEKGDIPEGYSVSREKKERFSLILESASTNQTSMYLCASSLLYHSGSSSGNTIYFGEGSWLTVV.

This chain joins TRBV14 and TRBJ2-1; 9 bases align to TRBD2. Per the germline V gene, CDR1 is SGHDN and CDR2 is FVKESK. The CDR3 is 17 amino acids. The V gene end was trimmed by 3 bases and the J gene end by 2 bases; junction bases not matched to a gene: 8. CDR3 nucleotide sequence: TGTGCCAGCAGCCACAAGGGTGGGACTAGCACCTACAATGAGCAGTTCTTC. It translates to CASSHKGGTSTYNEQFF.

This clone was counted once. The rearrangement uses TRBV4-3 and TRBJ2-7, with TRBD2 as a possible D gene (5 bases). V lost 0 bases and J lost 2, with 8 bases in between. Germline V gene sequence: CDR1 LGHNA, CDR2 YSLEER. The length of the CDR3 is 14 residues. The CDR3, as DNA: TGCGCCAGCAGCCAAGATAGGAGGACCTACGAGCAGTACTTC. The encoded protein is CASSQDRRTYEQYF.

V is TRBV2 and J is TRBJ2-2; D is tentatively TRBD1 or TRBD2 (5 bases each). Trimming shortened V by 7 bases and J by 5 bases, and 17 bases separated the two germline ends. This CDR3 is built from 15 residues. CDR1 and CDR2 (germline): SNHLY, FYNNEI. The CDR3 nucleotides are TGTGCCAGCACCCCTCAGGGAGTCGGGACCGGGGAGCTGTTTTTT. This translates into CASTPQGVGTGELFF.

V and J are TRBV11-1 and TRBJ1-1, with a weak D call TRBD1 (5 bases). V was shortened by 8 bases and J by 7 bases, with 11 bases between the two germline ends. The CDR3 contains 11 residues. CDR1 is SGHAT and CDR2 is FQDESV in the germline V gene (reference sequence). As DNA, the CDR3 is TGTGCCAGCTTAGGGGCAGGTGAAGCTTTCTTT. It codes for CASLGAGEAFF.

The J gene is TRBJ2-3, the V gene TRBV4-1; the match to TRBD2 covers 8 bases. Germline trimming cut 8 bases from V and 0 bases from J; bases unmatched to any gene: 7. The germline V gene has CDR1 MGHRA and CDR2 YSYEKL. The CDR3 spans 15 residues. This CDR3 reads CASALAGSSTDTQYF. The CDR3 DNA reads TGCGCCAGCGCCCTAGCGGGCTCTAGCACAGATACGCAGTATTTT.

The chain is built from TRBV19 and TRBJ2-7, with D possibly matching TRBD2 (5 bases). Germline-derived CDR1 and CDR2 are LNHDA and SQIVND (reference sequence). V lost 5 bases and J 4 bases, leaving 15 bases between the germline ends. The CDR3 spans 14 residues. CDR3 nucleotides: TGTGCCAGTAGTCCAAGAGGACTCTTTTACGAGCAGTACTTC. Translated, it gives CASSPRGLFYEQYF.